Listed below are T cell receptor beta chains from one sample, sequenced in a study of identical twins. Using its own MiXCR run on the 5' RACE reads, TCRdb lists one record per CDR3 protein. Of approximately 500,000 distinct CDR3 sequences listed, approximately 24% were seen once; the top ten hold 2.9%. The data were also submitted as part of a second study, on T cells expressing NK-cell markers.

Sequenced sample: CD4+ T cells sorted from blood. These receptors were collected from a young woman in good health. CDR3s leave out the opening cysteine and the closing phenylalanine or tryptophan.

V	J	CDR3
TRBV6-5	TRBJ1-2	ASSYSYRGEGYT
TRBV20-1	TRBJ1-6	SATTTGFNNSPLH
TRBV5-1	TRBJ1-2	ASGDRAKSYGYT
TRBV20-1	TRBJ1-3	GMAGGTNSGNTIY
TRBV5-1	TRBJ2-1	ASSLAPGLEFEQF
TRBV12-3/TRBV12-4	TRBJ1-2	ASAYREARGYT
TRBV9	TRBJ2-1	ASSVVVGSAGEQF
TRBV3-1	TRBJ2-2	ASSQQVNTGELF
TRBV3-1	TRBJ2-4	ASSQDVGSWGLQY
TRBV6-5	TRBJ2-7	ASSYSTRGRTEQY
TRBV4-3	TRBJ2-7	ASSRDGTSRIRWTYEQY
TRBV6-2/TRBV6-3	TRBJ2-1	ASTPRGNEQF
TRBV11-1	TRBJ1-1	ASSLVAEAF
TRBV3-1	TRBJ1-2	ASSQATGVPGYT
TRBV29-1	TRBJ2-5	SVLPPGNIRKETQY
TRBV30	TRBJ2-2	AWSAGSWELF
TRBV7-2	TRBJ2-7	ASRQTGTRAYEQY
TRBV9	TRBJ2-5	ASSARVWEETQY
TRBV3-1	TRBJ2-3	ASSHARGDTQY
TRBV10-3	TRBJ2-7	ASREGEPYEQY
TRBV7-9	TRBJ2-3	ASSRKGQQSDTQY
TRBV5-1	TRBJ1-1	ASSEGGGFMNTEAF
TRBV18	TRBJ1-2	ASSSPGQGAYGYT
TRBV29-1	TRBJ2-2	SVEAYRELF
TRBV30	TRBJ1-1	AWSGEGAGETEAF
TRBV3-1	TRBJ2-3	ASSQGGDTQY
TRBV5-4	TRBJ2-6	ATRSGGGNVGANVLT
TRBV19	TRBJ2-1	ASSASGGAVNEQF
TRBV6-5	TRBJ2-2	ASSFRLAQDGELF
TRBV20-1	TRBJ2-3	SAVTGQGSGDTQY
TRBV5-1	TRBJ2-3	ASGRRVGASRMDTQY
TRBV20-1	TRBJ1-5	SARQGANQPQH
TRBV5-1	TRBJ2-7	ASSLGGFNEQY
TRBV6-2/TRBV6-3	TRBJ2-5	ASSPYASFEGTQY
TRBV7-8	TRBJ2-2	ASSLGYRGQKGGELF
TRBV5-6	TRBJ2-3	ASSFLESTDTQY
TRBV29-1	TRBJ2-7	SVETGGFSEQY
TRBV20-1	TRBJ2-2	SARAPGTGELF
TRBV20-1	TRBJ2-3	SATRTSGGRTDTQY
TRBV3-1	TRBJ2-3	ASSQYDRGHTDTQY
TRBV7-2	TRBJ2-5	ASSPGLEETQY
TRBV24-1	TRBJ2-1	ATSNPGREQF
TRBV5-1	TRBJ2-1	ASSLSASGGLVQF
TRBV28	TRBJ2-3	ASMPYRGSEADTQY
TRBV20-1	TRBJ2-6	SARVGRDAGANVLT
TRBV12-3/TRBV12-4	TRBJ1-5	ASSWEGQPQH
TRBV12-3/TRBV12-4	TRBJ1-3	ASSFIVSGNTIY